The 8 T cell receptor beta chains given below trace back to one sample, sequenced in a study of T cell repertoires in cytomegalovirus infection. TCRdb called the reads again in MiXCR, with one record for every CDR3 protein. The sample holds 200,000 to 300,000 distinct CDR3 sequences, 12% seen once. Source material: PBMCs. The source is a human donor in good health (CMV status not recorded). Some clones in this sample may be carry-over from other donors' samples.

The J gene is TRBJ2-5, the V gene TRBV15, with D perhaps matching TRBD2 (5 bases). The CDR3 covers 16 residues. The V gene lost 1 base and the J gene lost 4 bases, with 16 bases spanning the gap. Germline CDR1 LNHNV, CDR2 YYDKDF (reference sequence). CDR3 bases: TGTGCCACCAGCAGAGGGAACACGGGAATATTAGAGACCCAGTACTTC. Translation gives CATSRGNTGILETQYF.

The gene calls are TRBV2 and TRBJ2-5; D unclear. Trimming stripped 10 bases from V and 0 bases from J, with 21 bases between. The CDR3 sequence is 16 residues long. From germline, CDR1 is SNHLY and CDR2 FYNNEI. In DNA, the CDR3 is TGTGCCACCTCAACCGGCAACTTCGGGTACCAAGAGACCCAGTACTTC. This gives the protein CATSTGNFGYQETQYF.

This clonotype was seen many times. The CDR3 protein is CASSQDPLIDTQYF. DNA of the CDR3: TGTGCCAGCAGCCAAGATCCACTTATAGATACGCAGTATTTT. This chain joins TRBV4-2 and TRBJ2-3, with D unclear. The CDR3 covers 14 residues. Germline assignment: CDR1 LGHNA and CDR2 YNFKEQ. V was trimmed by 0 bases and J by 5 bases, leaving 9 bases between them.

This clonotype was detected many times. The J gene is TRBJ1-6, the V gene TRBV7-2; D gene uncertain. Germline CDR1 is SGHTA and CDR2 is FQGNSA. The CDR3 is 13 residues long. V gave up 5 bases and J gave up 8 bases, with 10 bases separating them. The DNA of the CDR3 is TGTGCCAGCAGCCTAAGGAGGGATTCACCCCTCCACTTT. It specifies CASSLRRDSPLHF.

This clonotype has just a few counts. A read error may explain this, as a much larger clone is one base away. The CDR3 does not close with the conserved phenylalanine or tryptophan, likely indicating a read error. This sequence joins TRBV7-2 and TRBJ2-6; no clear D. The V end lost 5 bases, the J end lost 0 bases, and 14 bases lay between the germline ends. The germline V gene has CDR1 SGHTA and CDR2 FQGNSA. The CDR3 length is 17 residues. CDR3 bases: TGTGCCAGCAGCCCCCTCGGGTGGGCCTCTGGGGCCAACGTCCTGACTTTA. Translating gives CASSPLGWASGANVLTL.

In its sample, this clonotype was seen many times. J is TRBJ2-3 and V is TRBV7-2, with D possibly TRBD1 on 5 matching bases. Trimming pared 5 bases from V and 0 bases from J, leaving 12 bases between. There are 15 residues in the CDR3. Germline V CDR1 and CDR2: SGHTA, FQGNSA. CDR3 in amino acids: CASSPLTASTDTQYF. The CDR3 DNA follows: TGTGCCAGCAGCCCATTGACAGCTAGCACAGATACGCAGTATTTT.

The chain has TRBV20-1 and TRBJ1-3; D is ambiguous. The CDR3 runs to 14 residues. Germline values: CDR1 DFQATT, CDR2 SNEGSKA (reference sequence). V was pared by 3 bases and J by 2 bases, with 11 bases between. The DNA for the CDR3 is TGCAGTGCTAGTCGTCGTGGGGCTGGAAACACCATATATTTT. This encodes CSASRRGAGNTIYF.

This clonotype showed up many times. This chain joins TRBV11-2 and TRBJ2-1, with 12 bases aligning to TRBD1. The CDR3 contains 14 residues. The trim removed 3 bases at V and 8 bases at J, leaving 2 bases unmatched. Germline-derived CDR1 and CDR2 are SGHAT and FQNNGV. The CDR3 region is CASSLGTGGDEQFF. DNA for the CDR3: TGTGCCAGCAGCTTGGGGACAGGGGGCGATGAGCAGTTCTTC.